The 26 T cell receptor beta chains in this list originate from one sample, sequenced in a study of cytomegalovirus exposure and HLA in healthy donors. With 60 Vbeta and 13 Jbeta primers, the PCR was carried out. Assay used: immunoSEQ multiplex PCR; TCRdb lists only in-frame clones, some missing. The sample carries about 190,000 clones, approximately 75% recorded once. The sample consisted of PBMCs. The receptors were gathered from a man younger than 45 in good health and CMV-seropositive.

The rearrangement joins TRBV4-3 to TRBJ2-7; weak D call: TRBD1 (5 bases). Germline assignment: CDR1 LGHNA and CDR2 YSLEER. Trimming removed 0 bases at V and 0 bases at J, with 15 bases between. The CDR3 spans 17 residues. CDR3 bases: TGCGCCAGCAGCCAAGACGTGGGGTGGACATTCTCCTACGAGCAGTACTTC. Translation: CASSQDVGWTFSYEQYF.

The genes are TRBV7-8 and TRBJ2-7; the D gene is possibly TRBD2 (5 bases). V lost 0 bases to trimming and J lost 1 base, with 7 bases between them. This CDR3 is 14 amino acids long. CDR1 is SGHVS and CDR2 is FQNEAQ in the germline V gene. CDR3 in DNA: TGTGCCAGCAGCTTAGCAACGGGGTCCTACGAGCAGTACTTC. Translation: CASSLATGSYEQYF.

V and J are TRBV14 and TRBJ1-1; D ambiguous. V lost 0 bases and J lost 0, with 11 bases in between. CDR3 size: 16 residues. Germline V CDR1 and CDR2: SGHDN, FVKESK. As DNA, the CDR3 is TGTGCCAGCAGCCAAGATGAGGGCAGTTTGAACACTGAAGCTTTCTTT. Its translation: CASSQDEGSLNTEAFF.

The V call is TRBV4-2, the J call TRBJ2-3, with TRBD2 matching over 10 bases. CDR3 length equals 16 residues. Germline values: CDR1 LGHNA, CDR2 YNFKEQ. The junction had 8 bases not matched to a gene; V was cut back by 4 bases and J by 4 bases. In nucleotides, the CDR3 is TGTGCCAGCAGCCTCAGCGGGGGGGTGGGGGCAGATACGCAGTATTTT. It translates to CASSLSGGVGADTQYF.

This rearrangement joins TRBV5-1 to TRBJ1-1; D remains ambiguous. Germline CDR1 reads SGHRS; CDR2 reads YFSETQ. There are 14 residues in the CDR3. V gave up 3 bases and J gave up 6 bases, with 15 bases separating them. CDR3 residues: CASSWRPGGSEAFF. The CDR3 DNA is TGCGCCAGCAGCTGGAGACCGGGAGGCTCTGAAGCTTTCTTT.

This clone occurred a few times. V usage is TRBV25-1 and J usage is TRBJ2-5; D possibly corresponds to TRBD1 (6 bases). The CDR3 is 16 amino acids. CDR1 is MGHDK and CDR2 is SYGVNS in the germline V gene. V was shortened by 5 bases and J by 4 bases, with 20 bases between the two germline ends. CDR3 coding DNA: TGTGCCAGCAGTCTGGGGGACACCTCTTTCTCAGAGACCCAGTACTTC. Amino acid sequence: CASSLGDTSFSETQYF.

This chain connects TRBV6-6 to TRBJ2-3, with a tentative D call TRBD1 (5 bases). The CDR3 has 15 amino acids. From germline, CDR1 is MNHNY and CDR2 SVGAGI (reference sequence). V was clipped by 2 bases and J by 4 bases, with 13 bases between them. Written as DNA, the CDR3 is TGTGCCAGCAGTTACATCGCGTCCAGGGCAGATACGCAGTATTTT. Protein sequence: CASSYIASRADTQYF.

This clone was counted once. The chain is built from TRBV6-5 and TRBJ1-3; possibly TRBD1 for D (6 bases). The germline gives CDR1 MNHEY, CDR2 SVGAGI. The V end lost 5 bases, the J end lost 0 bases, and 11 bases lay between the germline ends. This CDR3 is built from 15 residues. The CDR3 DNA is TGTGCCAGCAGTGCGACAGGCCCCTCTGGAAACACCATATATTTT. Translation gives CASSATGPSGNTIYF.

The J gene is TRBJ1-5, the V gene TRBV30; D not certain. V lost 0 bases and J lost 2, with 8 bases in between. This CDR3 is 14 amino acids long. CDR1 is GTSNPN and CDR2 is SVGIG in the germline V gene (reference sequence). As DNA, the CDR3 is TGTGCCTGGAGTGTAGCAATCCGCAATCAGCCCCAGCATTTT. The encoded protein is CAWSVAIRNQPQHF.

This clone was counted only a few times. The CDR3 reads CASSIAGPQYEQYF. The CDR3 DNA reads TGCGCCAGCAGCATAGCGGGCCCACAGTACGAGCAGTACTTC. The J gene is TRBJ2-7, the V gene TRBV5-1, with 7 positions matching TRBD2. Trimming removed 4 bases from V and 4 bases from J; junction bases left unmatched: 8. CDR3 length: 14 residues. CDR1 and CDR2 from the germline V gene are SGHRS and YFSETQ.

The genes are TRBV28 and TRBJ2-7; 8 bases line up with TRBD1. Germline V gene lookup returns CDR1 MDHEN and CDR2 SYDVKM. With 2 bases clipped from V and 4 bases from J, the junction kept 4 bases outside the gene matches. This CDR3 contains 14 residues. The CDR3 is CASSLQGQVYEQYF. DNA of the CDR3: TGTGCCAGCAGTTTACAGGGACAGGTGTACGAGCAGTACTTC.

This chain joins TRBV6-4 and TRBJ2-2; 7 nucleotides agree with TRBD2. Germline V gene data show CDR1 as MRHNA and CDR2 as SNTAGT. The trim removed 6 bases at V and 7 bases at J, leaving 8 bases unmatched. The CDR3 is 14 amino acids. The CDR3: CASSRDYSGGELFF. The CDR3 nucleotides read TGTGCCAGCAGCCGGGACTATTCCGGCGGGGAGCTGTTTTTT.

V and J are TRBV6-5 and TRBJ1-3, with unresolved D. CDR1 and CDR2 (germline): MNHEY, SVGAGI. Trimming removed 5 bases from V and 4 bases from J, with 15 bases in between. CDR3 size: 15 residues. The CDR3 region is CASSLLPTAGNTIYF. CDR3 in DNA: TGTGCCAGCAGTCTTCTCCCAACTGCGGGAAACACCATATATTTT.

This clone was seen a few times. The junction departs from the called germline gene at one end, perhaps through a read error. The chain carries TRBV6-4 and TRBJ2-1, with 11 bases fitting TRBD2. Germline values: CDR1 MRHNA, CDR2 SNTAGT. This CDR3 is 15 amino acids long. The CDR3 DNA follows: TGTGCCAACAGTTCAACTAGCGGGAGTGGGAATGAGCAGTTCTTC. Its translation is CANSSTSGSGNEQFF.

This sequence joins TRBV5-1 and TRBJ2-1, with D tentatively TRBD2 (6 bases). V was shortened by 3 bases and J by 8 bases, with 15 bases between the two germline ends. The germline V gene has CDR1 SGHRS and CDR2 YFSETQ. CDR3 size: 14 residues. The CDR3 protein is CASSSRGTSDEQFF. The DNA for the CDR3 is TGCGCCAGCAGCTCCCGCGGGACTTCGGATGAGCAGTTCTTC.

CDR3: CARCGTEPWNEQFF. The CDR3 DNA sequence: TGCGCCCGATGTGGGACAGAACCGTGGAATGAGCAGTTCTTC. This chain connects TRBV10-1 to TRBJ2-1, with 7 positions matching TRBD1. From germline, CDR1 is WNHNN and CDR2 SYGVQD (reference sequence). V shed 11 bases, J shed 7 bases, and the junction held 14 bases outside the gene matches. This CDR3 has 14 amino acids.

The genes are TRBV18 and TRBJ2-7, with 10 bases aligning to TRBD1. The CDR3 is made up of 16 amino acids. Losses at the gene ends were 1 base for V and 3 bases for J; bases not matched to a gene: 6. CDR1 is KGHSH, CDR2 LQKENI, per germline. CDR3 amino acids: CASSPLGQGGFYEQYF. DNA for the CDR3: TGTGCCAGCTCACCACTAGGACAGGGGGGGTTCTACGAGCAGTACTTC.

This clone appeared a few times. V and J are TRBV5-8 and TRBJ2-7, with D perhaps TRBD2 (5 bases). This CDR3 is 18 amino acids long. Germline V gene sequence: CDR1 SGHTS, CDR2 YDEGEE. The V end lost 1 base, the J end lost 4 bases, and 24 bases lay between the germline ends. CDR3 nucleotide sequence: TGTGCCAGCAGCTTGACCCAACTAGGGCTGATTGGATTTTACGAGCAGTACTTC. Residues: CASSLTQLGLIGFYEQYF.

This chain uses TRBV28 with TRBJ2-5; D uncertain. The germline V and J ends were trimmed by 6 bases and 10 bases, with 15 bases remaining between them. CDR3 length equals 12 residues. Germline CDR1 MDHEN, CDR2 SYDVKM. The CDR3 loop reads CASSTPGASQYF. For the CDR3, the DNA is TGTGCCAGCAGCACGCCTGGAGCTAGCCAGTACTTC.

This chain joins TRBV6-6 and TRBJ1-3; 10 positions match TRBD1. Germline-derived CDR1 and CDR2 are MNHNY and SVGAGI (reference sequence). Unmatched junction bases numbered 10, after V lost 6 bases and J lost 5 bases. The CDR3 runs 16 residues. CDR3 in DNA: TGTGCCAGCAGCTCTGACCGGGACAGGGGAAGAAACACCATATATTTT. The encoded protein is CASSSDRDRGRNTIYF.

V gene TRBV5-1 combines with J gene TRBJ1-1; 7 bases fit TRBD1. Germline V CDR1 and CDR2: SGHRS, YFSETQ. This CDR3 is built from 14 residues. The trim removed 7 bases at V and 3 bases at J, leaving 9 bases unmatched. CDR3 nucleotides: TGCGCCAGCTCCCGACAGGGTCCTCACACTGAAGCTTTCTTT. It is translated as CASSRQGPHTEAFF.

This rearrangement joins TRBV7-9 to TRBJ1-6; 11 nucleotides align to TRBD1. Germline lookup yields CDR1 SEHNR and CDR2 FQNEAQ (reference sequence). J was trimmed by 10 bases and V by 7 bases; bases with no gene match: 12. This CDR3 comprises 16 residues. For the CDR3, the DNA is TGTGCCAGCACCAGGGAGTCTGGGACAGGGGGATCACCCCTCCACTTT. Residues: CASTRESGTGGSPLHF.

The gene calls are TRBV6-5 and TRBJ2-1; a weak D match, TRBD2 (5 bases). The germline CDR1 and CDR2 sequences are MNHEY and SVGAGI. The V gene lost 4 bases and the J gene lost 9 bases, with 22 bases spanning the gap. This CDR3 is 16 amino acids long. DNA for the CDR3: TGTGCCAGCAGTTCCGCGGACTTTCCTCTAACGGTTGAGCAGTTCTTC. Translated: CASSSADFPLTVEQFF.

The genes are TRBV7-3 and TRBJ2-5; 9 bases map to TRBD2. The length of the CDR3 is 16 residues. V was pared by 1 base and J by 0 bases, with 3 bases of the junction left unmatched. Germline values: CDR1 SGHTA, CDR2 FQGTGA. For the CDR3, the DNA is TGTGCCAGCAGCTTAAGTGCTAGCGGGAACCAAGAGACCCAGTACTTC. Encoded protein: CASSLSASGNQETQYF.

This clone was found a few times. The V call is TRBV7-2, the J call TRBJ2-7, with 9 bases matching TRBD1. There are 13 residues in the CDR3. The germline V gene encodes CDR1 SGHTA and CDR2 FQGNSA. J gave up 4 bases and V 5 bases, and 3 bases lay outside the gene matches. CDR3 region: CASSQQGAYEQYF. CDR3 DNA: TGTGCCAGCAGCCAACAGGGGGCATACGAGCAGTACTTC.

This chain links TRBV30 with TRBJ1-1; possibly TRBD1 for D (5 bases). V lost 3 bases, J lost 0 bases, and 14 bases lay in between. CDR3 length: 15 residues. CDR1 and CDR2 (germline): GTSNPN, SVGIG (reference sequence). The CDR3: CAWSPGGFMNTEAFF. The CDR3 DNA reads as TGTGCCTGGAGCCCGGGGGGGTTTATGAACACTGAAGCTTTCTTT.